This note documents a single TCR beta chain sequence. This record comes from a study of Ad26.COV2.S vaccination and SARS-CoV-2 variants. Profiling relied on immunoSEQ multiplex PCR, and the TCRdb table lists in-frame clones only, not all of them. The data contain 300,000 to 450,000 clones, 92% of them singletons. Germline V gene sequence: CDR1 SGDLS, CDR2 YYNGEE. The V end was cut by 0 bases, the J end by 3 bases, with 10 bases between. The CDR3 consists of 16 residues. V is TRBV9 and J is TRBJ1-6; D is unclear. Here the sequenced sample was peripheral blood, taken after recovery from COVID-19. The receptor was isolated from a human donor who had recovered from COVID-19. In DNA form, the CDR3 reads TGTGCCAGCAGCGTAGAATCGGACTTCTATAATTCACCCCTCCACTTT. Protein sequence: CASSVESDFYNSPLHF.